This T cell receptor beta chain is drawn from a study of spatial heterogeneity in lung cancer. The wider study: The mean occurrence of each unique TCR and UMI combination in raw reads exceeded ten.

The time point is: sample taken at primary tumor resection. Sequencing was performed on whole RNA extracted from tumor and nontumor lung tissue, or from frozen PBMC, and the material was left unsorted. This clonotype was found many times. Its target is not known. TCRdb reanalysed the 5' RACE reads using MiXCR and keeps one entry per CDR3 protein. The sample has around 100,000 distinct CDR3 sequences, 4.4% seen once. The CDR3 loop spans 18 amino acids. The V and J ends lost 0 bases and 2 bases respectively, with 17 bases between them. Germline CDR1 and CDR2: MGHRA and YSYEKL. Findings and caveats of the study: The study found that expanded intratumoral alpha and beta TCR counts tracked tumor mutation counts.

The chain links TRBV4-1 to TRBJ2-4; D might be TRBD2 (7 bases). The sequencing used lung tumor tissue, collected at surgery. This clonotype was sampled from a male donor with early-stage non-small cell lung cancer. The CDR3 protein is CASSQERGGGASKNIQYF. Here the CDR3 DNA reads TGCGCCAGCAGCCAAGAGCGAGGGGGGGGAGCGTCCAAAAACATTCAGTACTTC.